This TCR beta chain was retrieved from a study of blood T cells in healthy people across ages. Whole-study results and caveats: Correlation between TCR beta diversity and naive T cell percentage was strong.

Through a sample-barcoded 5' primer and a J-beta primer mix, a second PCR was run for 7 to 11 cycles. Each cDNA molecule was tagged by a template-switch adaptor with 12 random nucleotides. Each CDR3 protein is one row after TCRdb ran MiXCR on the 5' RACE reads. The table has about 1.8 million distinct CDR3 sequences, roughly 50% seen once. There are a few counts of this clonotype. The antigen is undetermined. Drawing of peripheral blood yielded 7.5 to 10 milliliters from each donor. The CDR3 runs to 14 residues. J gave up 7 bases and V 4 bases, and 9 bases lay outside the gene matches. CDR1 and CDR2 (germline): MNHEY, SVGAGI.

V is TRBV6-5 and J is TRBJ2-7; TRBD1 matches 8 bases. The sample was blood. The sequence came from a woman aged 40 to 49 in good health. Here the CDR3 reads CASSSRTGKMEQYF. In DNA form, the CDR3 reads TGTGCCAGCAGTTCCAGGACAGGGAAGATGGAGCAGTACTTC.